This T cell receptor beta chain was recorded in a study of blood T cell repertoires in COVID-19. Study summary: Material from acute and convalescent COVID-19 was sourced from the United States, Italy and Spain. PBMCs, B-cell-depleted T cells, or T cells provided the cDNA or gDNA that made up the material.

In the original workflow: Using reference gene primer amplification, nucleated cell counts were estimated. Sequencing was performed with immunoSEQ multiplex PCR; in TCRdb, only in-frame clones are kept and a portion is missing. That table furnishes V, J and clone size, whereas the DNA furnished D and trimming. The table shows a few hundred thousand clones, with 85% to 90% occurring only once. Germline trimming cut 7 bases from V and 7 bases from J; bases unmatched to any gene: 19. The CDR3 has 18 residues. In germline, CDR1 is LNHDA, CDR2 SQIVND (reference sequence). The receptor comes from a middle-aged man with acute or convalescent COVID-19. The chain recombines TRBV19 with TRBJ1-5; 10 bases match TRBD1. The specimen was peripheral blood. This chain's CDR3 is CASTPDSPGTGVGQPQHF. DNA of the CDR3: TGTGCCAGTACCCCTGACAGTCCCGGGACAGGGGTTGGGCAGCCCCAGCATTTT.